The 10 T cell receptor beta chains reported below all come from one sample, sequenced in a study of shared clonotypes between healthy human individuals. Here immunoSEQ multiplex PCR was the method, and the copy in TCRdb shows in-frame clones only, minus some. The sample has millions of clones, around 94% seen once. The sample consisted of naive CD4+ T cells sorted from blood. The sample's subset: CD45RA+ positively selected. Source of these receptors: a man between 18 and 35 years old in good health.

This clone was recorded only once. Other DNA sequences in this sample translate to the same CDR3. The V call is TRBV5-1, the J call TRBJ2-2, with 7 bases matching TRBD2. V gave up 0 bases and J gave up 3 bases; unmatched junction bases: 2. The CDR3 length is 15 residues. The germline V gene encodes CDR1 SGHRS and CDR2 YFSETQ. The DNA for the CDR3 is TGCGCCAGCAGCTTGGAGGGAGGGTACACCGGGGAGCTGTTTTTT. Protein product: CASSLEGGYTGELFF. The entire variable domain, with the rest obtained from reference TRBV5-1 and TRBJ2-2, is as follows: KAGVTQTPRYLIKTRGQQVTLSCSPISGHRSVSWYQQTPGQGLQFLFEYFSETQRNKGNFPGRFSGRQFSNSRSEMNVSTLELGDSALYLCASSLEGGYTGELFFGEGSRLTVL.

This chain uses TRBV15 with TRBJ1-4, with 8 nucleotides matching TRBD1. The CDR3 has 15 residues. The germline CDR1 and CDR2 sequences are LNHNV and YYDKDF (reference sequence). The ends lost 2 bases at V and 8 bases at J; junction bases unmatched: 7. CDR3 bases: TGTGCCACCAGCAGATTTACAGGGGGTGGGGAAAAACTGTTTTTT. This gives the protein CATSRFTGGGEKLFF.

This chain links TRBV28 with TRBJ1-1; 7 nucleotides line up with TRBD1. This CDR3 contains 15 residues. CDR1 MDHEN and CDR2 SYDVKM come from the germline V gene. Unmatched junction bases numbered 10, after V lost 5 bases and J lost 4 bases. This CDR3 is CASSPPQGGGTEAFF. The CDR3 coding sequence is TGTGCCAGCAGTCCACCGCAGGGGGGAGGCACTGAAGCTTTCTTT.

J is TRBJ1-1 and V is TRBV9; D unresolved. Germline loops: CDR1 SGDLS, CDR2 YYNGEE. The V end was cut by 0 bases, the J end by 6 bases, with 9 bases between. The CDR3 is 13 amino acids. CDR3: CASSVDLGPEAFF. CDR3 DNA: TGTGCCAGCAGCGTAGACCTTGGGCCTGAAGCTTTCTTT.

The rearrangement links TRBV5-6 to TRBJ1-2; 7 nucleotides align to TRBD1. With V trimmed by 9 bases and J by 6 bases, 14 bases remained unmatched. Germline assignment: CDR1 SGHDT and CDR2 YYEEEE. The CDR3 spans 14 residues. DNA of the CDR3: TGTGCCACCGACGACGGGACAGTGGGGGATGGCTACACCTTC. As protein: CATDDGTVGDGYTF.

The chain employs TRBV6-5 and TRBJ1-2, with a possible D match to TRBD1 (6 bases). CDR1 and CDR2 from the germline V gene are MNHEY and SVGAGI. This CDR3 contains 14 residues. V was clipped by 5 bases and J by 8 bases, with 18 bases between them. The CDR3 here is CASSPSYDRLGYTF. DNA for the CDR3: TGTGCCAGCAGTCCTTCCTACGACAGGCTCGGCTACACCTTC.

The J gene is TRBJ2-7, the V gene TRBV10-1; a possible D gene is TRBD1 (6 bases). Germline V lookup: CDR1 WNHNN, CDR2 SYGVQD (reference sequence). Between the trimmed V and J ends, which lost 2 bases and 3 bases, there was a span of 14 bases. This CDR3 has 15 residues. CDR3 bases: TGCGCCAGCAGTGAGGTTAGGGACACTAACTACGAGCAGTACTTC. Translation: CASSEVRDTNYEQYF.

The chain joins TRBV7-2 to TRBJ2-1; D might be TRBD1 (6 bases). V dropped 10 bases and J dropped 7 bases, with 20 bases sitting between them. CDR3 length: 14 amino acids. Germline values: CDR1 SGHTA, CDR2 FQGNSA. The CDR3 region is CATKKQGLLNEQFF. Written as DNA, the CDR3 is TGTGCCACCAAAAAACAGGGTCTTTTGAATGAGCAGTTCTTC.

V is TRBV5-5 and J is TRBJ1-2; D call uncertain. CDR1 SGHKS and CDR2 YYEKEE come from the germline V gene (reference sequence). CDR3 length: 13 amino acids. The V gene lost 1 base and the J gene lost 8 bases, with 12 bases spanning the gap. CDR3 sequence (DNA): TGTGCCAGCAGCTTGTTGGGTCAAGGGGGCTACACCTTC. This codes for CASSLLGQGGYTF.

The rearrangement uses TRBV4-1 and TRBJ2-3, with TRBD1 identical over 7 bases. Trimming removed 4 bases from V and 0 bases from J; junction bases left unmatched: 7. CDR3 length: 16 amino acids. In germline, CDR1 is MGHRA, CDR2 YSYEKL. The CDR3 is CASSRTGAPSTDTQYF. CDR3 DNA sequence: TGCGCCAGCAGCCGCACAGGGGCGCCTAGCACAGATACGCAGTATTTT.